The 32 T cell receptor beta chains below were found in one sample sequenced in a study of blood T cell repertoires in COVID-19. Sequencing was performed with immunoSEQ multiplex PCR; in TCRdb, only in-frame clones are kept and a portion is missing. Found here are some 220,000 clones, roughly 80% of them singletons; the top ten hold roughly 20%. The source material was peripheral blood. The source of these receptors is a woman older than 75 with active or convalescent COVID-19.

This rearrangement joins TRBV12-5 to TRBJ2-7, with 8 bases lining up with TRBD2. Germline-derived CDR1 and CDR2 are LGHNT and FRNRAP. Unmatched junction bases numbered 7, after V lost 1 base and J lost 5 bases. The CDR3 runs to 15 residues. The CDR3 DNA follows: TGTGCTAGTGGTTTGGACCCGGGAGGGCACCACGAGCAGTACTTC. Translated: CASGLDPGGHHEQYF.

The V gene is TRBV29-1, the J gene TRBJ1-5, with a tentative D call TRBD1 (5 bases). CDR3 size: 13 residues. Germline V CDR1 and CDR2: SQVTM, ANQGSEA. With 6 bases removed from V and 8 bases from J, the gap between germline ends came to 17 bases. Written as DNA, the CDR3 is TGCAGCGTCGGGACGTACAGCGGGGAGCCCCAGCATTTT. Translated: CSVGTYSGEPQHF. Complete variable domain (other parts from reference TRBV29-1 and TRBJ1-5): SAVISQKPSRDICQRGTSLTIQCQVDSQVTMMFWYRQQPGQSLTLIATANQGSEATYESGFVIDKFPISRPNLTFSTLTVSNMSPEDSSIYLCSVGTYSGEPQHFGDGTRLSIL.

This sequence joins TRBV19 and TRBJ2-1, with 9 bases lining up with TRBD1. V was clipped by 3 bases and J by 8 bases; unmatched bases: 5. Looked up from germline, CDR1 is LNHDA and CDR2 is SQIVND (reference sequence). CDR3 size: 14 residues. The CDR3: CASSIGTGSYEQFF. CDR3 DNA sequence: TGTGCCAGTAGTATCGGGACAGGGTCGTATGAGCAGTTCTTC.

The table lists this clone with a few counts. V gene TRBV18 combines with J gene TRBJ2-2, with D possibly matching TRBD2 (6 bases). V was cut by 1 base and J by 2 bases, with 11 bases left in between. Germline-derived CDR1 and CDR2 are KGHSH and LQKENI. The CDR3 runs 16 residues. The CDR3 DNA reads TGTGCCAGCTCACCACAAGGCGGGGTTAACACCGGGGAGCTGTTTTTT. Its translation is CASSPQGGVNTGELFF.

This chain connects TRBV9 to TRBJ2-3, with 9 bases matching TRBD1. Germline CDR1 SGDLS, CDR2 YYNGEE. Losses at the gene ends were 0 bases for V and 6 bases for J; bases not matched to a gene: 11. CDR3 size: 17 residues. DNA for the CDR3: TGTGCCAGCAGCGTAGCGGGACAGGGCCTCTGGGCTGATACGCAGTATTTT. This gives the protein CASSVAGQGLWADTQYF.

The chain joins TRBV3-1 (or the pseudogene TRBV3-2) to TRBJ2-2, with unresolved D. V dropped 4 bases and J dropped 8 bases, with 8 bases sitting between them. Germline V gene sequence: CDR1 LGHDT, CDR2 YNNKEL (reference sequence). This CDR3 spans 12 amino acids. CDR3 DNA sequence: TGTGCCAGCAGCCTAGACGGGGGGGAGCTGTTTTTT. Translation: CASSLDGGELFF.

This clone was observed a few times. This chain uses TRBV5-1 with TRBJ1-5, with TRBD1 matching over 12 bases. The V and J ends lost 3 bases and 7 bases, in that order; junction bases with no gene match: 5. CDR1 and CDR2 from the germline V gene are SGHRS and YFSETQ. This CDR3 has 15 amino acids. The CDR3 DNA sequence: TGCGCCAGCAGCTCGGGACAGGGGGCGGGACAGCCCCAGCATTTT. It encodes CASSSGQGAGQPQHF.

This clone was counted between two and nine times. This chain uses TRBV19 with TRBJ2-3, with 7 bases aligning to TRBD1. Trimming took 7 bases from V and 4 from J; bases not matched to a gene: 5. Germline loops: CDR1 LNHDA, CDR2 SQIVND (reference sequence). The CDR3 totals 13 residues. The CDR3 spells CASTYRGADTQYF. In nucleotides, the CDR3 is TGTGCCAGTACATACAGGGGAGCAGATACGCAGTATTTT.

The V gene is TRBV9, the J gene TRBJ1-2; 11 bases line up with TRBD1. Germline trimming cut 4 bases from V and 4 bases from J; bases unmatched to any gene: 3. Per germline, CDR1 SGDLS and CDR2 YYNGEE. The CDR3 covers 14 residues. The CDR3 spells CASSFGQGAYGYTF. The CDR3 DNA reads as TGTGCCAGCAGCTTCGGACAGGGGGCCTATGGCTACACCTTC.

This clone was recorded only once. The chain uses TRBV28 and TRBJ1-5; a weak D match, TRBD1 (6 bases). This CDR3 has 15 amino acids. V was trimmed by 5 bases and J by 0 bases, leaving 11 bases between them. Looked up from germline, CDR1 is MDHEN and CDR2 is SYDVKM. For the CDR3, the DNA is TGTGCCAGCAGTAGACAGGAGTATAGCAATCAGCCCCAGCATTTT. Protein product: CASSRQEYSNQPQHF.

The CDR3, as DNA: TGTGCCAGCCAAAGGGACGGGGGAAATTCACCCCTCCACTTT. Translating it yields CASQRDGGNSPLHF. The chain links TRBV6-5 to TRBJ1-6; TRBD1 is a possible D gene (5 bases). V was trimmed by 8 bases and J by 7 bases, leaving 15 bases between them. Germline CDR1 MNHEY, CDR2 SVGAGI. This CDR3 is built from 14 residues.

This clone has a handful of counts. The chain recombines TRBV19 with TRBJ1-5, with a tentative D call TRBD1 (6 bases). Germline assignment: CDR1 LNHDA and CDR2 SQIVND (reference sequence). V was cut by 1 base and J by 13 bases, with 17 bases left in between. The CDR3 is 14 amino acids. As DNA, the CDR3 is TGTGCCAGTAGTATAGCTGTCGGACAGTCGGCTCAGCATTTT. This encodes CASSIAVGQSAQHF.

CDR3 sequence: CASSPERARELFF. The CDR3 coding sequence is TGCGCCAGCAGCCCCGAGCGGGCCCGGGAGCTGTTTTTT. The chain employs TRBV5-1 and TRBJ2-2, with D tentatively TRBD2 (6 bases). Germline V lookup: CDR1 SGHRS, CDR2 YFSETQ. V lost 4 bases and J 9 bases, leaving 13 bases between the germline ends. The CDR3 covers 13 residues.

The rearrangement joins TRBV18 to TRBJ1-4, with a possible D match to TRBD1 (6 bases). CDR1 is KGHSH and CDR2 is LQKENI in the germline V gene. V lost 0 bases and J 7 bases, leaving 12 bases between the germline ends. The CDR3 contains 15 residues. CDR3 sequence reads: CASSPPGQMGEKLFF. CDR3 nucleotide sequence: TGTGCCAGCTCACCACCTGGACAGATGGGTGAAAAACTGTTTTTT.

This chain connects TRBV30 to TRBJ1-2; D may be TRBD1 (5 bases). Germline CDR1 and CDR2: GTSNPN and SVGIG (reference sequence). The germline V and J ends were trimmed by 1 base and 7 bases, with 13 bases remaining between them. There are 13 residues in the CDR3. The DNA of the CDR3 is TGTGCCTGGAGTGGCGCAGGGATTTCTGGCTACACCTTC. It encodes CAWSGAGISGYTF.

The V gene is TRBV11-2, the J gene TRBJ1-1; D uncertain. V was pared by 1 base and J by 5 bases, with 2 bases between. Germline V gene sequence: CDR1 SGHAT, CDR2 FQNNGV. CDR3 length equals 11 residues. CDR3 DNA sequence: TGTGCCAGCAGCTTAGTAACTGAAGCTTTCTTT. This translates into CASSLVTEAFF. Full variable domain (remainder filled in from reference TRBV11-2 and TRBJ1-1): EAGVAQSPRYKIIEKRQSVAFWCNPISGHATLYWYQQILGQGPKLLIQFQNNGVVDDSQLPKDRFSAERLKGVDSTLKIQPAKLEDSAVYLCASSLVTEAFFGQGTRLTVV.

This clone occurred once. The gene calls are TRBV11-2 and TRBJ2-7; TRBD1 might be the D (6 bases). The CDR3 sequence is 11 residues long. In germline, CDR1 is SGHAT, CDR2 FQNNGV. V was trimmed by 4 bases and J by 6 bases, leaving 7 bases between them. CDR3: CASSSGVEQYF. Here the CDR3 DNA reads TGTGCCAGCAGCTCAGGGGTCGAGCAGTACTTC.

The chain is built from TRBV19 and TRBJ1-5, with 7 bases that match TRBD1. CDR3 length equals 15 residues. Trimming took 4 bases from V and 4 from J; bases not matched to a gene: 7. Germline V CDR1 and CDR2: LNHDA, SQIVND (reference sequence). As DNA, the CDR3 is TGTGCCAGTAGTACCCGGGACAGCCGGAATCAGCCCCAGCATTTT. Protein product: CASSTRDSRNQPQHF.

Only one count was recorded for this clone. V usage is TRBV7-8 and J usage is TRBJ2-3; a possible D gene is TRBD2 (6 bases). The germline V and J ends were trimmed by 4 bases and 5 bases, with 19 bases remaining between them. The CDR3 has 16 residues. Looked up from germline, CDR1 is SGHVS and CDR2 is FQNEAQ. CDR3 in DNA: TGTGCCAGCAGCTACCAACCGGGAGAACCAATAGATACGCAGTATTTT. As protein: CASSYQPGEPIDTQYF.

This clone was found a few times. V usage is TRBV7-9 and J usage is TRBJ1-1, with TRBD1 matching 8 bases. V gave up 8 bases and J gave up 0 bases; unmatched junction bases: 8. Germline V gene lookup returns CDR1 SEHNR and CDR2 FQNEAQ (reference sequence). The CDR3 covers 15 residues. The CDR3 region has the DNA TGTGCCAGCGGGCGGGCAGGGGGCATGAACACTGAAGCTTTCTTT. Translation: CASGRAGGMNTEAFF.

The rearrangement links TRBV5-1 to TRBJ2-1; unclear D gene. The V end lost 0 bases, the J end lost 0 bases, and 7 bases lay between the germline ends. The CDR3 covers 15 residues. Germline values: CDR1 SGHRS, CDR2 YFSETQ. As DNA, the CDR3 is TGCGCCAGCAGCTTGGGCCTGGCCTCCTACAATGAGCAGTTCTTC. As protein: CASSLGLASYNEQFF.

The CDR3, as DNA: TGTGCCAGCAGCTCCCCTCCCGGGGTATCCTATAATTCACCCCTCCACTTT. It encodes CASSSPPGVSYNSPLHF. The chain joins TRBV11-2 to TRBJ1-6; D gene uncertain. Trimming removed 4 bases at V and 1 base at J, with 14 bases between. This CDR3 has 17 residues. From germline, CDR1 is SGHAT and CDR2 FQNNGV.

This rearrangement joins TRBV5-3 to TRBJ2-1; the D gene is possibly TRBD2 (6 bases). TRBV5-3 is an ORF, with its function uncertain. The CDR3 covers 19 residues. Trimming took off 0 bases at V and 4 bases at J, with 23 bases between the two ends. The CDR3 here is CARSLEFGGRTKKYNEQFF. The CDR3, as DNA: TGTGCCAGAAGCTTGGAGTTTGGAGGGAGGACCAAAAAATACAATGAGCAGTTCTTC.

In this sample, this clone turned up once. The chain has TRBV6-4 and TRBJ1-5; TRBD1 might be the D (6 bases). Trimming stripped 8 bases from V and 4 bases from J, with 12 bases between. Germline-derived CDR1 and CDR2 are MRHNA and SNTAGT. There are 13 residues in the CDR3. The chain's CDR3 is CASRTALNQPQHF. CDR3 DNA sequence: TGTGCCAGCCGGACAGCCCTTAATCAGCCCCAGCATTTT.

This clone was counted a single time. The V and J genes are TRBV12-3 or TRBV12-4 and TRBJ2-5, with D perhaps TRBD2 (6 bases). V dropped 6 bases and J dropped 7 bases, with 12 bases sitting between them. This CDR3 comprises 12 residues. The CDR3 coding sequence is TGTGCCAGCAGGCTAGCGAAAGGGACCCAGTACTTC. It yields the protein CASRLAKGTQYF.

As DNA, the CDR3 is TGTGCCAGCAGCAATACCGGGACTAGCGGGAGTAAGACAGATACGCAGTATTTT. Amino acids: CASSNTGTSGSKTDTQYF. This chain joins TRBV6-2 or TRBV6-3 and TRBJ2-3; 14 nucleotides line up with TRBD2. The CDR3 extends over 18 amino acids. The junction had 11 bases not matched to a gene; V was cut back by 6 bases and J by 3 bases. Germline lookup yields CDR1 MNHEY and CDR2 SVGEGT.

The chain couples TRBV7-8 to TRBJ1-3, with D tentatively TRBD1 (5 bases). The CDR3 has 15 residues. V was shortened by 6 bases and J by 0 bases, with 12 bases between the two germline ends. CDR1 SGHVS and CDR2 FQNEAQ come from the germline V gene. DNA of the CDR3: TGTGCCAGCAGTCACGACAGTCCCTCTGGAAACACCATATATTTT. Translating it yields CASSHDSPSGNTIYF.

This sequence joins TRBV6-5 and TRBJ2-2; D possibly corresponds to TRBD1 (6 bases). Between the trimmed V and J ends, which lost 2 bases and 6 bases, there was a span of 16 bases. The CDR3 spans 16 residues. The germline CDR1 and CDR2 sequences are MNHEY and SVGAGI. The CDR3 here is CASSYGGGGSPGELFF. CDR3 DNA sequence: TGTGCCAGCAGTTACGGGGGTGGGGGCTCGCCCGGGGAGCTGTTTTTT.

V gene TRBV9 combines with J gene TRBJ1-2, with 8 bases fitting TRBD1. Germline assignment: CDR1 SGDLS and CDR2 YYNGEE. The ends lost 1 base at V and 2 bases at J; junction bases unmatched: 10. The CDR3 has 17 residues. CDR3 region: CASSVSIGDRGNYGYTF. The CDR3 bases are TGTGCCAGCAGCGTATCGATCGGCGACAGGGGAAACTATGGCTACACCTTC.

The rearrangement links TRBV7-9 to TRBJ2-4; 9 bases are shared with TRBD1. The V gene end was trimmed by 4 bases and the J gene end by 11 bases; junction bases not matched to a gene: 6. The CDR3 has 13 residues. Germline CDR1 is SEHNR and CDR2 is FQNEAQ (reference sequence). CDR3 nucleotides: TGTGCCAGCAGCTGGTGGGACAGGGAAGTTCAGTACTTC. This gives the protein CASSWWDREVQYF.

The genes are TRBV30 and TRBJ1-1, with 8 bases lining up with TRBD1. Germline values: CDR1 GTSNPN, CDR2 SVGIG (reference sequence). J gave up 12 bases and V 0 bases, and 12 bases lay outside the gene matches. This CDR3 comprises 14 residues. The CDR3 DNA reads as TGTGCCTGGAGTGTACGTGACGCCGGGACAGGAACTTTCTTT. Translated, it gives CAWSVRDAGTGTFF. The whole variable domain, filled in from reference TRBV30 and TRBJ1-1, reads SQTIHQWPATLVQPVGSPLSLECTVEGTSNPNLYWYRQAAGRGLQLLFYSVGIGQISSEVPQNLSASRPQDRQFILSSKKLLLSDSGFYLCAWSVRDAGTGTFFGQGTRLTVV.

V usage is TRBV11-3 and J usage is TRBJ1-2, with 8 positions matching TRBD1. The CDR3 length is 18 residues. Germline V gene lookup returns CDR1 SGHNT and CDR2 YENEEA. J was trimmed by 2 bases and V by 5 bases; bases with no gene match: 16. The CDR3, as DNA: TGTGCCAGCAGCCAACAGGGGACAGGACGATCTATAAACTATGGCTACACCTTC. Its translation is CASSQQGTGRSINYGYTF.